The sequence of this T cell receptor beta chain was determined in a study of tumor-infiltrating lymphocytes in primary liver carcinoma. Co-extraction yielded RNA and DNA from around 20-30 mg of unsorted bulk tissue. Surgical resection served as treatment for the primary liver carcinoma of these patients. Study results and limitations: Tumor-adjacent and tumor-blood pairs showed less overlap than tumor region pairs.

As concerns this clonotype: Its cognate antigen is unknown. This CDR3 is missing its conserved last phenylalanine or tryptophan, likely due to a read error.

Using a constant-region primer together with ProtoScript II reverse transcriptase, TCR beta cDNA was made from roughly 540 ng of total RNA. A slightly modified ARM-PCR protocol with three nested multiplex PCR rounds produced these TCR beta libraries. It was with TRBV1-TRBV30 forward primers and a C-beta reverse primer that the first two PCR rounds were run, at roughly 10 cycles each. TCRdb processed the multiplex PCR reads anew with MiXCR; each CDR3 protein has one entry. The sample includes 35,000 to 40,000 distinct CDR3 sequences, around 75% of them seen just once. This CDR3 is built from 14 residues.

The source of this sequence is a man in his forties with primary liver carcinoma and hepatitis B virus infection. The V gene is TRBV12-3 or TRBV12-4, the J gene TRBJ2-2; the match to TRBD1 covers 8 bases. Sequencing input: tumor-adjacent normal liver tissue. This chain's CDR3 is CVSNPTGVAGELFI. The CDR3, as DNA: TGTGTAAGCAACCCGACAGGGGTGGCCGGGGAGCTGTTTATT.